This T cell receptor beta chain was recovered during a study of shared clonotypes between healthy human individuals. Turning to the study itself: Each donor's CD4 naive and CD4 memory cells filled three plates apiece, CD8 naive two, and CD8 memory one. Overall study results and limits: Around 5.3% of naive CD4 clonotypes were shared across several donors. The authors sampled blood alone, and tissue repertoires likely differ.

The CDR3 sequence is 15 residues long. CDR1 is SGHRS and CDR2 is YFSETQ in the germline V gene. The J segment lost 3 bases and the V segment lost 6 bases, leaving 5 bases of the junction unmatched. Libraries were prepared by immunoSEQ multiplex PCR; TCRdb keeps only in-frame clonotypes and omits some of them. The sample contains around 700,000 clones, approximately 75% of which appear only once. In regard to this clone: What it binds is unknown.

This chain uses TRBV5-1 with TRBJ2-2; 10 bases are a match to TRBD2. Sequenced material: memory CD4+ T cells sorted from blood. Subset described: CD45RA-negative fraction. The sequence came from a woman in her thirties in good health. The CDR3 is CASKSGRADTGELFF. CDR3 coding DNA: TGCGCCAGCAAAAGCGGGAGGGCCGACACCGGGGAGCTGTTTTTT.